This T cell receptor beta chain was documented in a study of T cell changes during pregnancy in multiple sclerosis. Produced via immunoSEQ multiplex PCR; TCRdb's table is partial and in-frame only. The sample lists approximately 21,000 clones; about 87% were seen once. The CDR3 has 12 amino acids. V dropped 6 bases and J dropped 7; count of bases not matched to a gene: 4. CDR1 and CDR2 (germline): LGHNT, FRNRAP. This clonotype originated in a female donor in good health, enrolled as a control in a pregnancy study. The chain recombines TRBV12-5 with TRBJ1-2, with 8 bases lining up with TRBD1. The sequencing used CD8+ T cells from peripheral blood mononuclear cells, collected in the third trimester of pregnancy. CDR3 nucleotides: TGTGCTAGTGGCCTGACAGGGGTTGGCTACACCTTC. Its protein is CASGLTGVGYTF. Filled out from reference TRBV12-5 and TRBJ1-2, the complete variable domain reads DARVTQTPRHKVTEMGQEVTMRCQPILGHNTVFWYRQTMMQGLELLAYFRNRAPLDDSGMPKDRFSAEMPDATLATLKIQPSEPRDSAVYFCASGLTGVGYTFGSGTRLTVV.